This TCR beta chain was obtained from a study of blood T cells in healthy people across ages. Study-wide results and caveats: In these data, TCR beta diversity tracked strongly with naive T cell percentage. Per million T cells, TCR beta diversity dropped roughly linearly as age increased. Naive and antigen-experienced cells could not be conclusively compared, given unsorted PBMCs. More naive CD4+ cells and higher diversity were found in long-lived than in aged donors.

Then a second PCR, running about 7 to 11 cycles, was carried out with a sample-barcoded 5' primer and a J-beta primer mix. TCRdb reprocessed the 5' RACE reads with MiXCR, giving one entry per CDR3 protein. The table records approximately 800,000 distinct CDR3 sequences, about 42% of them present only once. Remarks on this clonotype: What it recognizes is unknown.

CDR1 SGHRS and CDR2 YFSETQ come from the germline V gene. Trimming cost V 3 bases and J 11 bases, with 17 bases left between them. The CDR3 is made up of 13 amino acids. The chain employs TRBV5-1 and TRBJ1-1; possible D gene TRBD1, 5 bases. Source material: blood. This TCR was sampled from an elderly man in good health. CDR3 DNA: TGCGCCAGCAGCTCCTCAGGTCCAGGGCTGGCTTTCTTT. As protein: CASSSSGPGLAFF.